This TCR beta chain stems from a study of blood T cell repertoires in COVID-19 (dated by TCRdb to the early 2020s). At the level of the whole study: Samples from collaborators originated in the United States, Italy and Spain and spanned both the acute and convalescent phases of COVID-19. Where available, HLA class I and class II types were obtained from metadata supplied by the sample provider rather than from assay-based typing. Subjects who had been exposed to COVID-19, were actively infected with it, or had recovered from it provided the deeply sampled blood TCRbeta repertoires that made up the dataset. The samples were drawn from the first 160 participants of the ongoing ImmuneRACE study and from 1,254 subjects provided by 6 global collaborators. The repertoires were released in a freely available public database intended as a resource for research on the immune response to SARS-CoV-2. The prospective study material was composed of cDNA or gDNA derived from T cells, B-cell-depleted T cells, or PBMCs. The sample metadata nearly always contained a de-identified subject ID, COVID-19 status, age in years and sex. Summary of the overall study and its limitations: How much clinical and demographic metadata was included differed by source and by participant, and the metadata was provided uncurated.

Cut back by 7 bases and 7 bases, the V and J ends lie 14 bases apart. CDR1 and CDR2, per the germline V gene (reference sequence), are LNHDA and SQIVND. The CDR3 holds 13 amino acids from the cysteine to the phenylalanine. Kept here is only the CDR3 DNA, which spans 39 bases and is read in frame from base 1. TCRbeta CDR3 regions were amplified from genomic DNA using the immunoSEQ Assay, a bias-controlled multiplex PCR. Per the original workflow: Nucleated cell counts per sample were estimated from amplification of reference gene primers within the assay. To quantify the absolute abundance of each unique TCRbeta CDR3 rearrangement, sequence reads were collapsed and filtered. Productive Simpson clonality was computed per sample as the square root of Simpson's diversity index over productive rearrangements. The source is immuneACCESS, and TCRdb retained only in-frame sequences with V and J called. Part of the clones is not carried over; for the studies checked, unresolved V genes explain less than half of this, and the remainder is unexplained. From that table come the V and J calls and clone size; the DNA was used to work out D and trimming. Recorded for this sample are some 110,000 clones; approximately 80% of them occurred a single time. The ten top clones hold 3.5% to 5.5% of the sample.

The collaborating institutions used their own protocols to collect whole blood in K2EDTA tubes. For TCRbeta analysis, collaborators shipped samples as frozen whole blood, isolated PBMCs, or DNA extracted from either of those sample types. This clone was detected once. What this receptor recognizes is not known. Base qualities are not recorded, but no much larger clone differs from it by a single base. Sequenced sample: peripheral blood. The source of this sequence is a woman in her 70s with acute or convalescent COVID-19. The chain is encoded by TRBV19 joined to TRBJ1-3; a tentative D match to TRBD1 spans 6 bases. The DNA reads as follows: TGTGCCAGTACTCTGGGGACATCTAACACCATATATTTT. Translated, it reads CASTLGTSNTIYF.